This section outlines one T cell receptor (beta chain) sequence together with its context. The antigen remains unidentified. The sample is drawn from a study of beta chain features in type 1 diabetes. Regarding the study as a whole: Naive, central memory and regulatory TCRB repertoires appeared more similar among patients than healthy donors. The study found moderately but significantly shorter TCRB CDR3s in all four CD4+ subsets of Type 1 diabetes patients. A potential PCR bias toward shorter templates would be equal in patient and control samples.

This CDR3 comprises 13 residues. Germline CDR1 reads SGHTA; CDR2 reads FQGTGA. Trimming pared 3 bases from V and 0 bases from J, leaving 5 bases between. CD45RO/CCR7/CD25/CD127/CD95/CD27 separated CD4+ naive, central memory, regulatory and stem cell-like memory cells by sorting. Sequenced material consisted of expressed TCRB transcripts (all of the isolated RNA was reverse transcribed). Assay used: immunoSEQ multiplex PCR; TCRdb lists only in-frame clones, some missing. The repertoire holds almost 350,000 clones, with around 20% as singletons. The sample comprised naive CD4+ T cells from blood. This receptor was taken from a woman under 30 in good health. The chain uses TRBV7-3 and TRBJ1-1, with D uncertain. The DNA for the CDR3 is TGTGCCAGCAGCTTGTATATGAACACTGAAGCTTTCTTT. Protein product: CASSLYMNTEAFF.